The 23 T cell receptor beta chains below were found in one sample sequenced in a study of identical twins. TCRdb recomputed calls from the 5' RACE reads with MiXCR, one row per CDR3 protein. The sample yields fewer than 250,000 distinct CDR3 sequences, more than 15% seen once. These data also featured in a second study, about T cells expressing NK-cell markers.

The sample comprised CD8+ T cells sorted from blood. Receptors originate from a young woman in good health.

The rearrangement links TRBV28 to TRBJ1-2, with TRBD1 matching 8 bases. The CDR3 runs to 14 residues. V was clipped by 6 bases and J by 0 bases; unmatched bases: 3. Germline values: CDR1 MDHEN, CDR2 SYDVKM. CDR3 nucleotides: TGTGCCAGCAGCATACAGGGGGCTAACTATGGCTACACCTTC. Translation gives CASSIQGANYGYTF.

The CDR3 bases are TGCGCCAGCAGCCAAGTGAAGGAGCGGAGTTACGAGCAGTACTTC. This sequence encodes CASSQVKERSYEQYF. The chain links TRBV4-1 to TRBJ2-7; possible D gene TRBD2, 5 bases. Germline CDR1 MGHRA, CDR2 YSYEKL. V was clipped by 1 base and J by 4 bases, with 14 bases between them. The CDR3 contains 15 residues.

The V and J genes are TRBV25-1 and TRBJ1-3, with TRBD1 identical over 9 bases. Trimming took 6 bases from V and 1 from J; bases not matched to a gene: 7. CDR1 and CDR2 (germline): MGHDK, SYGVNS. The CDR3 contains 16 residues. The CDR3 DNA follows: TGTGCCAGCAGCCCACAACAGGGGGCATCTGGAAACACCATATATTTT. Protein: CASSPQQGASGNTIYF.

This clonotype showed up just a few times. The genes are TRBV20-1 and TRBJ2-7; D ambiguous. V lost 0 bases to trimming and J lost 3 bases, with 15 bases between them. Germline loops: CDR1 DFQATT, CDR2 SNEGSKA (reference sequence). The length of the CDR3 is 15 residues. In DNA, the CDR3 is TGCAGTGCTAGAGACCCGGCAGGTACAAACTACGAGCAGTACTTC. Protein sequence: CSARDPAGTNYEQYF.

The DNA for the CDR3 is TGCGCCAGCAGCGCAGGACAGGGGATTGCCTACGAGCAGTACTTC. This encodes CASSAGQGIAYEQYF. This chain links TRBV5-1 with TRBJ2-7; 9 positions agree with TRBD1. V trimming: 4 bases; J trimming: 2 bases; junction bases outside the gene matches: 7. The germline CDR1 and CDR2 sequences are SGHRS and YFSETQ. The CDR3 consists of 15 residues.

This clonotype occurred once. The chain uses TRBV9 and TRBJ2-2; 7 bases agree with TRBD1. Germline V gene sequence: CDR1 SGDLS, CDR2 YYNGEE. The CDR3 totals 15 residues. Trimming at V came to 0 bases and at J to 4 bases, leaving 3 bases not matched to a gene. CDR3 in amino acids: CASSVERGRTGELFF. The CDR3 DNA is TGTGCCAGCAGCGTAGAGAGGGGGCGCACCGGGGAGCTGTTTTTT. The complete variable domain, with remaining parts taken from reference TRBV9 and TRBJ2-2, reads DSGVTQTPKHLITATGQRVTLRCSPRSGDLSVYWYQQSLDQGLQFLIQYYNGEERAKGNILERFSAQQFPDLHSELNLSSLELGDSALYFCASSVERGRTGELFFGEGSRLTVL.

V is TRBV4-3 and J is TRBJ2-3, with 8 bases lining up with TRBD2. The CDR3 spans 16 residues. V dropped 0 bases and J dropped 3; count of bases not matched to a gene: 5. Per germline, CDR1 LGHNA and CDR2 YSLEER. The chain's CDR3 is CASSQDPSGLTDTQYF. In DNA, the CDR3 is TGCGCCAGCAGCCAAGATCCTAGCGGGTTGACAGATACGCAGTATTTT.

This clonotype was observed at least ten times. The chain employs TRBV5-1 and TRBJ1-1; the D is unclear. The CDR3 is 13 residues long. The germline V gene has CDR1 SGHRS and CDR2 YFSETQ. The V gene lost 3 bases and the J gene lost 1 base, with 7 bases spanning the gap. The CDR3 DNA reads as TGCGCCAGCAGCTCCCGCCCGAACACTGAAGCTTTCTTT. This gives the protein CASSSRPNTEAFF. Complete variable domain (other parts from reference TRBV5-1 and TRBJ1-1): KAGVTQTPRYLIKTRGQQVTLSCSPISGHRSVSWYQQTPGQGLQFLFEYFSETQRNKGNFPGRFSGRQFSNSRSEMNVSTLELGDSALYLCASSSRPNTEAFFGQGTRLTVV.

The CDR3 sequence is CASSLDARGPTDTQYF. The CDR3 DNA is TGTGCCAGCAGCTTAGACGCCCGAGGGCCCACAGATACGCAGTATTTT. V usage is TRBV7-8 and J usage is TRBJ2-3, with a possible D match to TRBD2 (5 bases). Germline V lookup: CDR1 SGHVS, CDR2 FQNEAQ. This CDR3 has 16 residues. The V and J ends lost 1 base and 2 bases respectively, with 13 bases between them.

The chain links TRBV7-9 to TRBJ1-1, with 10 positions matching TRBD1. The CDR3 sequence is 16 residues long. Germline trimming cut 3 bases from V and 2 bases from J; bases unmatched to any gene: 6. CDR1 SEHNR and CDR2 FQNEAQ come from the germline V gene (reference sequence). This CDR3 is CASSFLTGGGNTEAFF. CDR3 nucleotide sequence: TGTGCCAGCAGCTTTCTGACAGGGGGCGGAAACACTGAAGCTTTCTTT.

CDR3 sequence reads: CASSPTTYNEQFF. CDR3 nucleotides: TGTGCCAGCAGCCCGACTACTTACAATGAGCAGTTCTTC. The chain combines TRBV3-1 with TRBJ2-1, with a weak D call TRBD2 (5 bases). With 4 bases removed from V and 4 bases from J, the gap between germline ends came to 8 bases. Germline V CDR1 and CDR2: LGHDT, YNNKEL (reference sequence). This CDR3 region has 13 residues.

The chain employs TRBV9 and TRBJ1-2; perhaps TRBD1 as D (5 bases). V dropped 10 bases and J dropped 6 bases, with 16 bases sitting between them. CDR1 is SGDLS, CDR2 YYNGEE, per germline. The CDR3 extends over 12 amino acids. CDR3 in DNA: TGTGCCGTTTTTCACAGGTTTAATGGCTACACCTTC. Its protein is CAVFHRFNGYTF.

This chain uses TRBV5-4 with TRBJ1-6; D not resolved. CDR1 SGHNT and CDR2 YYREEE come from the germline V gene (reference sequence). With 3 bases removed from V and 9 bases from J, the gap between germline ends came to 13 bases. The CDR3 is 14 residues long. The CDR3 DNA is TGTGCCAGCAGCTCCGGGTGGACGGGTTCACCCCTCCACTTT. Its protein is CASSSGWTGSPLHF.

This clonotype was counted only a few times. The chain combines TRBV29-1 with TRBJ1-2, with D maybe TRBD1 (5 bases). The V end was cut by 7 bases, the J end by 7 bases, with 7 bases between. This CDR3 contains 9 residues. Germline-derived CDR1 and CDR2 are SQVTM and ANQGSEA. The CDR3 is CSAGAGYTF. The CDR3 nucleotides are TGCAGCGCCGGGGCTGGCTACACCTTC.

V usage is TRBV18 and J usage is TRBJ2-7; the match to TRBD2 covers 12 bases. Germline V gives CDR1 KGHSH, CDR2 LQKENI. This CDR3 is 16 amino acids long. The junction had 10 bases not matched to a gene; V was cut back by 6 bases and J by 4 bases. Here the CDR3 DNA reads TGTGCCAGCTCCCAAACTAGCGGGAGGTCGTTTTACGAGCAGTACTTC. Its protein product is CASSQTSGRSFYEQYF.

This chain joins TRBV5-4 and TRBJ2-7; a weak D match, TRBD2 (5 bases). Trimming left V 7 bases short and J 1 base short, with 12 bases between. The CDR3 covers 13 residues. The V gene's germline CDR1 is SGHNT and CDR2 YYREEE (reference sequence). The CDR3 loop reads CASGSSRSYEQYF. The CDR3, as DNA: TGTGCCAGCGGGAGTAGCCGATCCTACGAGCAGTACTTC.

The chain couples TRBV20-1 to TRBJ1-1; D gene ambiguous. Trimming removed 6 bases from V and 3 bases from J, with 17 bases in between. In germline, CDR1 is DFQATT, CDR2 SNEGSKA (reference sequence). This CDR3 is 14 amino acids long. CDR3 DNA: TGCAGTGCGGTCAACTTCTTGACCGACACTGAAGCTTTCTTT. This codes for CSAVNFLTDTEAFF.

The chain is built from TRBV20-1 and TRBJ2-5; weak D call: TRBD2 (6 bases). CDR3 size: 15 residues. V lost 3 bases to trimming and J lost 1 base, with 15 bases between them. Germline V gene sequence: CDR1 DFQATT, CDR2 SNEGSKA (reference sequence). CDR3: CSASRGGEIQETQYF. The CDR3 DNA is TGCAGTGCTAGTCGGGGCGGGGAGATCCAAGAGACCCAGTACTTC.

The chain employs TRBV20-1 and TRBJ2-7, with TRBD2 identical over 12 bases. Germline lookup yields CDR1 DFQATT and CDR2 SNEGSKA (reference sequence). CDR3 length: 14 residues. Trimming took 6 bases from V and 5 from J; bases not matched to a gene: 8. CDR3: CSAQWTSGVDEQYF. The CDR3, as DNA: TGCAGTGCACAATGGACTAGCGGGGTTGACGAGCAGTACTTC.

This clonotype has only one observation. CDR3 residues: CSAAGLGEQYF. In DNA form, the CDR3 reads TGCAGTGCCGCGGGTTTGGGCGAGCAGTACTTC. This rearrangement joins TRBV20-1 to TRBJ2-7; perhaps TRBD2 as D (5 bases). The V end lost 6 bases, the J end lost 6 bases, and 12 bases lay between the germline ends. CDR3 length: 11 amino acids. Germline V gene sequence: CDR1 DFQATT, CDR2 SNEGSKA (reference sequence).

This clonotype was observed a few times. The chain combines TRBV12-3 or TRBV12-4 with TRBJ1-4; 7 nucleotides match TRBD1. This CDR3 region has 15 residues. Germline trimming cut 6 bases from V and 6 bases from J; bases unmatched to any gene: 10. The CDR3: CASSPTRQGDEKLFF. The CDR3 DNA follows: TGTGCCAGCAGCCCGACCCGACAGGGTGATGAAAAACTGTTTTTT.

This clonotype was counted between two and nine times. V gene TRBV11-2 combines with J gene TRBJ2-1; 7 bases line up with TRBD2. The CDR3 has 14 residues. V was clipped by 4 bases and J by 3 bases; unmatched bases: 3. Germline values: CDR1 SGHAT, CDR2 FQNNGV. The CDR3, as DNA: TGTGCCAGCAGCTCGGCGGGGGTCTACAATGAGCAGTTCTTC. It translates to CASSSAGVYNEQFF.

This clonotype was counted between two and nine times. This CDR3 reads CASSPLASGYEQYF. The CDR3 nucleotides read TGCGCCAGCTCCCCCCTCGCTAGCGGCTACGAGCAGTACTTC. The chain is built from TRBV5-1 and TRBJ2-7, with TRBD2 identical over 7 bases. The CDR3 contains 14 residues. After removal of 7 bases from V and 3 bases from J, the junction contained 10 bases not matched to a gene. Germline loops: CDR1 SGHRS, CDR2 YFSETQ. The full variable domain, with the rest looked up from reference TRBV5-1 and TRBJ2-7, is KAGVTQTPRYLIKTRGQQVTLSCSPISGHRSVSWYQQTPGQGLQFLFEYFSETQRNKGNFPGRFSGRQFSNSRSEMNVSTLELGDSALYLCASSPLASGYEQYFGPGTRLTVT.